Following are 5 T cell receptor beta chains from one sample sequenced in a study of cytotoxic CD8 clonotypes in ibrutinib-treated CLL. This table comes from immunoSEQ multiplex PCR, and its TCRdb copy is limited to in-frame clones, with some not included. The sample lists 110,000 to 150,000 clones; 70% to 80% were seen once. The specimen comprised PBMCs, sampled after 24 months of ibrutinib treatment. The receptor set was obtained from a human donor with chronic lymphocytic leukemia.

The V and J genes are TRBV9 and TRBJ2-5; D is perhaps TRBD2 (6 bases). The CDR3 has 15 residues. The V end was cut by 0 bases, the J end by 1 base, with 10 bases between. Germline CDR1 is SGDLS and CDR2 is YYNGEE. The CDR3 protein is CASSVAGGAQETQYF. The CDR3 DNA sequence: TGTGCCAGCAGCGTAGCTGGCGGGGCCCAAGAGACCCAGTACTTC.

The chain joins TRBV5-1 to TRBJ1-6; tentative D call: TRBD1 (5 bases). Germline-derived CDR1 and CDR2 are SGHRS and YFSETQ. The CDR3 length is 16 residues. V was clipped by 1 base and J by 5 bases, with 13 bases between them. The CDR3 bases are TGCGCCAGCAGCTTGTTTGGGGGGAGGGATAATTCACCCCTCCACTTT. Amino acid sequence: CASSLFGGRDNSPLHF.

CDR3 nucleotide sequence: TGTGCCAGCAGTGAAGTACGGGGAGGGAACACTGAAGCTTTCTTT. Its translation: CASSEVRGGNTEAFF. The chain links TRBV6-1 to TRBJ1-1, with unresolved D. The V gene's germline CDR1 is MNHNS and CDR2 SASEGT. CDR3 length equals 15 residues. V was cut by 1 base and J by 1 base, with 10 bases left in between.

The J gene is TRBJ2-1, the V gene TRBV9; TRBD2 aligns across 10 bases. Germline CDR1 and CDR2: SGDLS and YYNGEE. This CDR3 is built from 16 residues. The V segment lost 3 bases and the J segment 2 bases; nucleotides outside the gene matches: 5. The CDR3 loop is CASSAPGLATYNEQFF. DNA of the CDR3: TGTGCCAGCAGCGCGCCGGGACTAGCGACCTACAATGAGCAGTTCTTC.

V gene TRBV4-2 combines with J gene TRBJ1-2; TRBD1 agrees at 7 bases. Germline values: CDR1 LGHNA, CDR2 YNFKEQ. The CDR3 extends over 15 amino acids. Trimming at V came to 11 bases and at J to 4 bases, leaving 16 bases not matched to a gene. As DNA, the CDR3 is TGTGCCGGCACGGGAGGGACAGAGCTGCCCTATGGCTACACCTTC. Protein sequence: CAGTGGTELPYGYTF.